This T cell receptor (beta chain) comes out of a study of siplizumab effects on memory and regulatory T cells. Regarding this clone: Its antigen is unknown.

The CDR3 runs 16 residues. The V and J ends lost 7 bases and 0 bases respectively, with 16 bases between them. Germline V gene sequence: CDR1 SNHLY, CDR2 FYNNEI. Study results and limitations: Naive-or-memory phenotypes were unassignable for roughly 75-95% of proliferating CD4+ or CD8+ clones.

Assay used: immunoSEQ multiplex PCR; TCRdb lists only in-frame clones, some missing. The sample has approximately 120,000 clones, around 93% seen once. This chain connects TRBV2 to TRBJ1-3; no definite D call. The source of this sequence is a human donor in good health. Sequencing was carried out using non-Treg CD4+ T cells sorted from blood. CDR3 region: CASTVSLTISGNTIYF. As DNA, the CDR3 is TGTGCCAGCACGGTCAGCCTGACGATCTCTGGAAACACCATATATTTT.